This TCR beta chain derives from a study of CD8 T cells in ankylosing spondylitis. Study-wide points: Reportedly, disease-linked clones are significantly enriched in ankylosing spondylitis patients' matched synovial fluid. The disease-linked clones had a CD8+ phenotype and low blood frequencies. Seemingly characteristic of ankylosing spondylitis blood was a TCR beta motif consisting of under ten highly homologous variants.

This clonotype occurred many times. Its antigen is as yet unknown. Quantitative 5'-RACE was performed with molecular barcodes, and it yielded the TCR beta libraries. TCRdb re-derived calls from the 5' RACE reads in MiXCR, one entry per CDR3 protein. The data contain 750,000 to 850,000 distinct CDR3 sequences, 12% of them seen just once; the ten biggest clones take up under 0.6%. The sequencing sample was made of blood, either unsorted or a sorted T cell fraction (not recorded which). The receptor comes from a male donor with ankylosing spondylitis.

The CDR3 is CASSPWGRTSEKLFF. The CDR3 DNA reads TGCGCCAGCAGCCCTTGGGGACGGACGAGTGAAAAACTGTTTTTT. The chain joins TRBV4-3 to TRBJ1-4; a weak D match, TRBD1 (5 bases). V lost 4 bases, J lost 7 bases, and 16 bases lay in between. CDR3 size: 15 residues. The germline gives CDR1 LGHNA, CDR2 YSLEER.